This T cell receptor (beta chain) was recorded in a study of blood T cell repertoires in COVID-19. Study at large: Acute and convalescent COVID-19 samples came from the United States, Italy and Spain.

The CDR3 consists of 15 residues. Germline assignment: CDR1 SGHDT and CDR2 YYEEEE. V was shortened by 4 bases and J by 5 bases, with 13 bases between the two germline ends. Each participant's cohort was designated according to participant-reported clinical history. Donors of Cohort 3 who recovered were those that had two negative PCRs, clearance, or symptom resolution. Data came from immunoSEQ multiplex PCR; TCRdb stores just in-frame clones and leaves some out. The sample has some 230,000 clones, almost 85% seen once. The receptor's source is a man aged 40-50 years who had recovered from COVID-19. Material: PBMCs or T cells enriched from blood (not recorded which). The chain has TRBV5-6 and TRBJ1-6; TRBD1 might be the D (5 bases). DNA of the CDR3: TGTGCCAGCAGCCGCAGGACACTTAATAATTCACCCCTCCACTTT. Amino acids: CASSRRTLNNSPLHF.